This entry describes one T cell receptor beta chain. The antigen is not known. This sample was included in a study of T cell responses to AZD1222 COVID-19 vaccine. This CDR3 has 17 residues. CDR1 KGHSH and CDR2 LQKENI come from the germline V gene. V was cut by 3 bases and J by 2 bases, with 16 bases left in between. General observations from the study: A mostly white British donor set with more females was recruited, and clonal diversity was possibly underestimated. Baseline seropositivity characterized only a handful of AZD1222 recipients. Scientists sampled the repertoires only once the peak T cell response had passed.

Sequencing used immunoSEQ multiplex PCR; TCRdb keeps in-frame clones, though not all of them. The sample holds about 140,000 clones; over 75% are singletons and the top ten take 4.5% to 5.5%. J is TRBJ1-4 and V is TRBV18; TRBD1 is a possible D gene (5 bases). The TCR originated in an adult who received the MenACWY meningococcal vaccine as a control. The sequences come from peripheral blood, collected 28 days after the second dose of the MenACWY control vaccine. The CDR3 nucleotides are TGTGCCAGCTCACCGCAGGGTGCGCTATCGACTAATGAAAAACTGTTTTTT. Protein product: CASSPQGALSTNEKLFF.